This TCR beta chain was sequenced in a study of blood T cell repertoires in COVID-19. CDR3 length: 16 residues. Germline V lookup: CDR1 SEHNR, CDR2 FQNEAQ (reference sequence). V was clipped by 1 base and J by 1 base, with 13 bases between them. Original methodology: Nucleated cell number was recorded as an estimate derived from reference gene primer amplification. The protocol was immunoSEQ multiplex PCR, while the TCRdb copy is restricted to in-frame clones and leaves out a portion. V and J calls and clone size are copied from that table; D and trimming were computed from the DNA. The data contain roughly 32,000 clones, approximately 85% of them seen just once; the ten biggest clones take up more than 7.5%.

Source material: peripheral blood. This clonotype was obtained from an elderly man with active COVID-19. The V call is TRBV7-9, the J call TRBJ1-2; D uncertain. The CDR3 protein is CASSLGLSGFNYGYTF. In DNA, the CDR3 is TGTGCCAGCAGCTTAGGGCTTTCGGGGTTTAACTATGGCTACACCTTC.